This T cell receptor beta chain was found in a study of T cells in Graves' hyperthyroidism and ophthalmopathy. The V end lost 2 bases, the J end lost 7 bases, and 11 bases lay between the germline ends. CDR3 size: 13 residues. Germline-derived CDR1 and CDR2 are LNHNV and YYDKDF (reference sequence). The patients, who ranged from 18 to 65 in age, presented with newly diagnosed hyperthyroidism lasting under 2 months. This clonotype was picked up many times. TCR beta CDR3 regions were amplified from RNA. TCR CDR3 underwent first-round RT-PCR with the HTBI primer set. A single record per CDR3 protein comes from TCRdb applying MiXCR to the multiplex PCR reads. The sample has approximately 560,000 distinct CDR3 sequences; more than 45% are singletons.

V gene TRBV15 combines with J gene TRBJ1-2, with D hard to call. The sequence came from a woman between 18 and 30 years old with Graves' hyperthyroidism. The sequenced material came from peripheral blood or thyroid tissue (not recorded which). In DNA form, the CDR3 reads TGTGCCACCAGCAGACTCGCGGGGATTGGCTACACCTTC. Translating gives CATSRLAGIGYTF.